These 30 T cell receptor beta chains were sequenced from one sample in a study of cytomegalovirus exposure and HLA in healthy donors. PCR was performed using 60 Vbeta and 13 Jbeta primers. Sequencing used immunoSEQ multiplex PCR; TCRdb keeps in-frame clones, though not all of them. Of about 130,000 clones in the sample, 60% to 80% are singletons; the top ten hold around 3.7%. The sample taken for sequencing was PBMCs. These receptors all come from a male donor in good health and CMV-seronegative.

V is TRBV5-1 and J is TRBJ2-1, with D unclear. The V gene lost 0 bases and the J gene lost 4 bases, with 8 bases spanning the gap. The CDR3 runs to 14 residues. The germline gives CDR1 SGHRS, CDR2 YFSETQ. In DNA, the CDR3 is TGCGCCAGCAGCTTGGACTCCACGTACAATGAGCAGTTCTTC. Encoded protein: CASSLDSTYNEQFF.

The chain couples TRBV27 to TRBJ2-7; 9 bases align to TRBD2. CDR1 and CDR2 (germline): MNHEY, SMNVEV (reference sequence). The length of the CDR3 is 15 residues. Trimming took 3 bases from V and 6 from J; bases not matched to a gene: 9. The CDR3 bases are TGTGCCAGCAGTTTGCCGGGAATAGCGGGAGCCGAGCAGTACTTC. Its protein product is CASSLPGIAGAEQYF.

The chain carries TRBV28 and TRBJ2-1; 12 bases are shared with TRBD2. With 8 bases clipped from V and 14 bases from J, the junction kept 10 bases outside the gene matches. The CDR3 is 13 amino acids. Looked up from germline, CDR1 is MDHEN and CDR2 is SYDVKM. CDR3 sequence reads: CASSGLAGSMEFF. CDR3 nucleotide sequence: TGTGCCAGCTCAGGACTAGCGGGATCAATGGAGTTCTTC.

The chain couples TRBV19 to TRBJ2-1; 9 nucleotides agree with TRBD2. The CDR3 is 16 amino acids. Germline-derived CDR1 and CDR2 are LNHDA and SQIVND (reference sequence). V shed 5 bases and J 3 bases; nucleotides not matched to a gene: 8. This CDR3 is CASSGKRTSVYNEQFF. Written as DNA, the CDR3 is TGTGCCAGTAGTGGGAAGAGGACTAGCGTCTACAATGAGCAGTTCTTC.

The rearrangement uses TRBV18 and TRBJ1-1; TRBD1 agrees at 8 bases. The J segment lost 8 bases and the V segment lost 6 bases, leaving 5 bases of the junction unmatched. Germline loops: CDR1 KGHSH, CDR2 LQKENI. The CDR3 is made up of 12 amino acids. The CDR3 coding sequence is TGTGCCAGCTCCCATGGGACAGGAGAAGCTTTCTTT. As protein: CASSHGTGEAFF.

The chain links TRBV25-1 to TRBJ2-1; weak D call: TRBD2 (6 bases). In germline, CDR1 is MGHDK, CDR2 SYGVNS. CDR3 length: 13 residues. Trimming pared 4 bases from V and 4 bases from J, leaving 8 bases between. The CDR3 loop is CASSAGVYNEQFF. CDR3 coding DNA: TGTGCCAGCAGTGCGGGAGTTTACAATGAGCAGTTCTTC.

The CDR3 is CASSIDPGKVAKNIQYF. The CDR3 coding sequence is TGTGCCAGTAGTATAGACCCGGGGAAGGTCGCCAAAAACATTCAGTACTTC. This chain uses TRBV19 with TRBJ2-4; tentatively, D is TRBD2 (5 bases). This CDR3 has 17 amino acids. The V and J ends lost 0 bases and 1 base respectively, with 13 bases between them. The germline V gene encodes CDR1 LNHDA and CDR2 SQIVND (reference sequence).

The chain couples TRBV5-1 to TRBJ2-5; 11 bases match TRBD2. This CDR3 spans 18 amino acids. After removal of 2 bases from V and 1 base from J, the junction contained 10 bases not matched to a gene. In germline, CDR1 is SGHRS, CDR2 YFSETQ. CDR3 nucleotides: TGCGCCAGCAGCTTTCTACGAGGGACTAGCGGAGTCCAAGAGACCCAGTACTTC. This sequence encodes CASSFLRGTSGVQETQYF.

The chain carries TRBV5-1 and TRBJ2-3; 13 bases are shared with TRBD2. The V segment lost 4 bases and the J segment 7 bases; nucleotides outside the gene matches: 6. Per the germline V gene, CDR1 is SGHRS and CDR2 is YFSETQ. The CDR3 consists of 15 residues. As DNA, the CDR3 is TGCGCCAGCAGCCGGACTAGCGGGAGCTCCAATACGCAGTATTTT. Translating it yields CASSRTSGSSNTQYF.

The rearrangement joins TRBV29-1 to TRBJ2-6; TRBD1 aligns across 10 bases. Trimming took 5 bases from V and 2 from J; bases not matched to a gene: 3. Germline V gene sequence: CDR1 SQVTM, CDR2 ANQGSEA. The CDR3 has 15 amino acids. The CDR3 region is CSVRQGAAGANVLTF. CDR3 sequence (DNA): TGCAGCGTTCGACAGGGGGCGGCTGGGGCCAACGTCCTGACTTTC.

The chain combines TRBV11-2 with TRBJ1-2; tentatively, D is TRBD1 (5 bases). The germline gives CDR1 SGHAT, CDR2 FQNNGV. With 4 bases removed from V and 0 bases from J, the gap between germline ends came to 9 bases. This CDR3 has 14 amino acids. In nucleotides, the CDR3 is TGTGCCAGCAGCTCGGGGGAAGCTAACTATGGCTACACCTTC. This sequence encodes CASSSGEANYGYTF.

The chain couples TRBV7-3 to TRBJ2-3; D perhaps matches TRBD2 (6 bases). The CDR3 extends over 14 amino acids. The V gene lost 2 bases and the J gene lost 4 bases, with 10 bases spanning the gap. CDR1 and CDR2 (germline): SGHTA, FQGTGA. The CDR3: CASSLEAGSDTQYF. The CDR3 region has the DNA TGTGCCAGCAGCTTAGAGGCGGGGTCAGATACGCAGTATTTT.

The chain uses TRBV30 and TRBJ2-7, with 13 positions matching TRBD2. CDR1 and CDR2 (germline): GTSNPN, SVGIG (reference sequence). The CDR3 spans 14 residues. The junction had 0 bases not matched to a gene; V was cut back by 3 bases and J by 1 base. CDR3: CAWRGLAGSYEQYF. CDR3 DNA sequence: TGTGCCTGGAGGGGACTAGCGGGATCCTACGAGCAGTACTTC.

This sequence joins TRBV5-8 and TRBJ2-5; the match to TRBD1 covers 9 bases. With V trimmed by 4 bases and J by 1 base, 8 bases remained unmatched. The CDR3 is made up of 16 amino acids. CDR1 SGHTS and CDR2 YDEGEE come from the germline V gene. CDR3 nucleotides: TGTGCCAGCAGCGACCGGGACAGGGATTCCCAAGAGACCCAGTACTTC. It translates to CASSDRDRDSQETQYF.

The rearrangement links TRBV25-1 to TRBJ1-2; TRBD1 matches 9 bases. The CDR3 totals 14 residues. V was pared by 6 bases and J by 7 bases, with 9 bases of the junction left unmatched. The germline V gene encodes CDR1 MGHDK and CDR2 SYGVNS. In nucleotides, the CDR3 is TGTGCCAGCAGGGATACAGGGGGCGAAAGTGGCTACACCTTC. It is translated as CASRDTGGESGYTF.

This clone was detected only once. This chain connects TRBV2 to TRBJ2-3; D is possibly TRBD2 (5 bases). The length of the CDR3 is 14 residues. V gave up 6 bases and J gave up 4 bases, with 14 bases separating them. Germline CDR1 SNHLY, CDR2 FYNNEI. The CDR3 sequence: CASRAGFGADTQYF. DNA of the CDR3: TGTGCCAGCAGGGCGGGCTTTGGGGCAGATACGCAGTATTTT.

This chain uses TRBV2 with TRBJ1-2; tentatively, D is TRBD1 (5 bases). The CDR3 runs to 13 residues. Germline V gene lookup returns CDR1 SNHLY and CDR2 FYNNEI. Deletions cut 8 bases from V and 4 bases from J, with 14 bases between. The CDR3 sequence is CASESVRVYGYTF. The DNA of the CDR3 is TGTGCCAGCGAAAGTGTCAGGGTCTATGGCTACACCTTC.

The rearrangement uses TRBV6-1 and TRBJ2-4; 9 bases agree with TRBD1. The junction had 7 bases not matched to a gene; V was cut back by 2 bases and J by 11 bases. Germline V gives CDR1 MNHNS, CDR2 SASEGT. The CDR3 runs 14 residues. This chain's CDR3 is CASSERDRGRVQYF. The CDR3 nucleotides are TGTGCCAGCAGTGAAAGAGACAGGGGGAGGGTTCAGTACTTC.

The rearrangement joins TRBV9 to TRBJ1-1, with 12 bases that match TRBD1. V was pared by 4 bases and J by 1 base, with 5 bases of the junction left unmatched. Germline CDR1 and CDR2: SGDLS and YYNGEE. The CDR3 length is 16 residues. Here the CDR3 reads CASSSPGQGANTEAFF. The CDR3 coding sequence is TGTGCCAGCAGCTCTCCGGGACAGGGGGCGAACACTGAAGCTTTCTTT.

The V gene is TRBV5-1, the J gene TRBJ2-2, with TRBD1 identical over 7 bases. Germline CDR1 SGHRS, CDR2 YFSETQ. The CDR3 extends over 15 amino acids. Germline trimming cut 4 bases from V and 1 base from J; bases unmatched to any gene: 4. In nucleotides, the CDR3 is TGCGCCAGCAGCCCCCGGACAGGGAACACCGGGGAGCTGTTTTTT. Protein: CASSPRTGNTGELFF.

With respect to this clone: At one end the junction does not follow the germline gene, possibly because of a read error. This chain links TRBV7-7 with TRBJ2-3, with 10 bases aligning to TRBD2. There are 18 residues in the CDR3. Germline V CDR1 and CDR2: SSHAT, FNYEAQ (reference sequence). CDR3 loop: CASSQGAGGPFSPDTQYF. The CDR3 bases are TGTGCTAGCAGCCAAGGAGCGGGGGGGCCCTTTTCCCCAGATACGCAGTATTTT. The whole variable domain, remainder taken from reference TRBV7-7 and TRBJ2-3, is GAGVSQSPRYKVTKRGQDVTLRCDPISSHATLYWYQQALGQGPEFLTYFNYEAQPDKSGLPSDRFSAERPEGSISTLTIQRTEQRDSAMYRCASSQGAGGPFSPDTQYFGPGTRLTVL.

This chain uses TRBV30 with TRBJ1-3, with 7 bases that match TRBD1. The CDR3 has 18 residues. The germline V gene has CDR1 GTSNPN and CDR2 SVGIG (reference sequence). V was pared by 2 bases and J by 0 bases, with 13 bases of the junction left unmatched. The CDR3 nucleotides read TGTGCCTGGAGTCCGCAGGGGGTCCAAATTAACTCTGGAAACACCATATATTTT. Its translation is CAWSPQGVQINSGNTIYF.

This chain uses TRBV27 with TRBJ2-5, with 7 nucleotides matching TRBD1. Per the germline V gene, CDR1 is MNHEY and CDR2 is SMNVEV (reference sequence). CDR3 length equals 15 residues. V trimming: 5 bases; J trimming: 1 base; junction bases outside the gene matches: 7. CDR3 bases: TGTGCCAGCAGTACAGGGACAGAAATCCAAGAGACCCAGTACTTC. The encoded protein is CASSTGTEIQETQYF.

This clone came up a few times. V is TRBV5-1 and J is TRBJ2-3; TRBD2 is a possible D gene (7 bases). Germline lookup yields CDR1 SGHRS and CDR2 YFSETQ. This CDR3 spans 15 amino acids. V was clipped by 5 bases and J by 4 bases, with 17 bases between them. The CDR3 sequence is CASRRSGGKADTQYF. The CDR3, as DNA: TGCGCCAGCAGGCGGTCGGGGGGCAAAGCAGATACGCAGTATTTT.

The chain carries TRBV7-3 and TRBJ2-1; 11 bases agree with TRBD2. J gave up 6 bases and V 1 base, and 2 bases lay outside the gene matches. This CDR3 contains 15 residues. The germline V gene has CDR1 SGHTA and CDR2 FQGTGA. CDR3 region: CASSLRLAGGNEQFF. As DNA, the CDR3 is TGTGCCAGCAGCTTAAGGCTAGCGGGAGGCAATGAGCAGTTCTTC.

About this clone: Sequence at one end of the junction differs from germline and may be a read error. The chain joins TRBV5-1 to TRBJ2-7; maybe TRBD2 (5 bases). CDR1 and CDR2 (germline): SGHRS, YFSETQ. This CDR3 comprises 12 residues. The CDR3 spells CASSLEDRKRHF. DNA for the CDR3: TGCGCCAGCAGCTTGGAGGACCGAAAGCGGCACTTC.

This clone appeared a single time. The junction departs from the called germline gene at one end, perhaps through a read error. Here the CDR3 reads CASSLAGGSTDTQYF. CDR3 nucleotides: TGTGCTAGCAGCTTAGCGGGAGGGAGCACAGATACGCAGTATTTT. The chain uses TRBV7-7 and TRBJ2-3, with TRBD2 identical over 11 bases. In germline, CDR1 is SSHAT, CDR2 FNYEAQ (reference sequence). CDR3 size: 15 residues.

The chain has TRBV7-8 and TRBJ2-7; perhaps TRBD2 as D (6 bases). CDR1 and CDR2 from the germline V gene are SGHVS and FQNEAQ. V lost 1 base and J lost 2, with 9 bases in between. The CDR3 extends over 14 amino acids. CDR3 loop: CASSLVSGAYEQYF. The CDR3 nucleotides read TGTGCCAGCAGCTTAGTTTCGGGGGCCTACGAGCAGTACTTC.

The J gene is TRBJ2-2, the V gene TRBV7-2; TRBD1 matches at 7 bases. Per the germline V gene, CDR1 is SGHTA and CDR2 is FQGNSA. The CDR3 is made up of 15 amino acids. V was clipped by 7 bases and J by 4 bases; unmatched bases: 9. The DNA for the CDR3 is TGTGCCAGCACTGGACAGGCGGGTACCACCGGGGAGCTGTTTTTT. It encodes CASTGQAGTTGELFF.

V usage is TRBV6-5 and J usage is TRBJ1-3; unclear D gene. Trimming removed 2 bases from V and 9 bases from J, with 11 bases in between. The germline gives CDR1 MNHEY, CDR2 SVGAGI. The CDR3 runs 13 residues. CDR3 sequence: CASSYEPSATIYF. As DNA, the CDR3 is TGTGCCAGCAGTTACGAGCCCTCCGCCACCATATATTTT.